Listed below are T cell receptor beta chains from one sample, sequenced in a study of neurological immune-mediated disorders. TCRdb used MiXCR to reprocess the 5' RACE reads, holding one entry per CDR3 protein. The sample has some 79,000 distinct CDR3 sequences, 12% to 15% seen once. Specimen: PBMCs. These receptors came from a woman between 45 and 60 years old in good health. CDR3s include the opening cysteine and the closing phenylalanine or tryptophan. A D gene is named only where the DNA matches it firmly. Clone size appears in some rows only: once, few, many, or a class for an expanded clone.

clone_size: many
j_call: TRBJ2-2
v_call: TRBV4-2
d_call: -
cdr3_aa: CASSQRKASGELFF
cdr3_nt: TGTGCCAGCAGCCAACGGAAGGCCTCCGGGGAGCTGTTTTTT

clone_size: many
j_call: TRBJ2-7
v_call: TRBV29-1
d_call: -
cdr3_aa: CSVGGLPGGQVYEQYF
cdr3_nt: TGCAGCGTTGGAGGCCTACCCGGGGGTCAGGTGTACGAGCAGTACTTC

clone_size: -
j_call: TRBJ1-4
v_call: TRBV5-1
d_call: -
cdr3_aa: CASSWTATNEKLFF
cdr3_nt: TGCGCCAGCAGCTGGACAGCAACTAATGAAAAACTGTTTTTT

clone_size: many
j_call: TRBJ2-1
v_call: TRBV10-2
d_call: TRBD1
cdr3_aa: CASSDPRGQETSYNEQFF
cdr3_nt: TGCGCCAGCAGTGACCCCCGGGGACAGGAGACCTCCTACAATGAGCAGTTCTTC

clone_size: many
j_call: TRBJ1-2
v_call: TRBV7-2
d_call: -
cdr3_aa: CASSLSPQAPYYGYTF
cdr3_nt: TGTGCCAGCAGCTTAAGCCCCCAGGCTCCCTACTATGGCTACACCTTC

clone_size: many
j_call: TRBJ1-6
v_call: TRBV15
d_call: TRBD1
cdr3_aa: CATSTGQATSPLHF
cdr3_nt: TGTGCCACCAGCACCGGACAGGCTACTTCACCCCTCCACTTT

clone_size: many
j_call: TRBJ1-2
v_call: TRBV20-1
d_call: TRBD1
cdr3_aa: CSASGGHRALNYGYTF
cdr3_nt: TGCAGTGCTTCAGGGGGTCATCGCGCCCTCAACTATGGCTACACCTTC

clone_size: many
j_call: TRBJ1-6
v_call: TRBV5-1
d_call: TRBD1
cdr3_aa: CASSSYTGTGPTLHF
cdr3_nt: TGCGCCAGCAGCTCTTATACCGGGACAGGCCCTACCCTCCACTTT

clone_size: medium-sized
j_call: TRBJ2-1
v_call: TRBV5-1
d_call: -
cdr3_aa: CASSAGQNNEQFF
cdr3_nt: TGCGCCAGCAGCGCGGGACAGAACAATGAGCAGTTCTTC

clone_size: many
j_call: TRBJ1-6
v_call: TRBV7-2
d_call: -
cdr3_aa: CASSLDRAENNSPLHF
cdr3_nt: TGTGCCAGCAGCTTAGATCGGGCCGAGAATAATTCACCCCTCCACTTT

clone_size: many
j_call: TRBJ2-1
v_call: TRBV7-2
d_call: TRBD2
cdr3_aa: CASSLGPAGGGQNEQFF
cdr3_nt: TGTGCCAGCAGCTTAGGGCCAGCGGGAGGGGGCCAGAATGAGCAGTTCTTC

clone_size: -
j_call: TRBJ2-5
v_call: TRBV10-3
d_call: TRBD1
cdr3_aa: CAIGTGDTLETQYF
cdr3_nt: TGTGCCATCGGGACAGGGGATACGTTAGAGACCCAGTACTTC

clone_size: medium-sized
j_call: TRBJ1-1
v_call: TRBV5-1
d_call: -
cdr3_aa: CASSLRDGIEAFF
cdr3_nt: TGCGCCAGCAGCCTCAGGGATGGGATTGAAGCTTTCTTT

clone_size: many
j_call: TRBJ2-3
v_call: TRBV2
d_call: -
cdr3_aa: CASSDKTRTDTQYF
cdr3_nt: TGTGCCAGCAGTGATAAGACCCGCACAGATACGCAGTATTTT

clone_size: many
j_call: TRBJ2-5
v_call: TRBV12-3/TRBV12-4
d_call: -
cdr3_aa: CASSLEGALQETQYF
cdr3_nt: TGTGCCAGCAGTTTAGAAGGGGCGCTCCAAGAGACCCAGTACTTC

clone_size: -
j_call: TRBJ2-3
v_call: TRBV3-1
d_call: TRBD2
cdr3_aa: CASSRRKSGRGTDTQYF
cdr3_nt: TGTGCCAGCAGCAGGCGAAAAAGCGGGAGGGGCACAGATACGCAGTATTTT

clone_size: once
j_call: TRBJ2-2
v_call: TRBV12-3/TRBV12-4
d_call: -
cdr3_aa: CASRRQATGELFF
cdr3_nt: TGTGCCAGCAGGAGACAGGCAACTGGGGAGCTGTTTTTT

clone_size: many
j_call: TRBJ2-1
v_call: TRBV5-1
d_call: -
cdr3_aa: CASSLVPTATYNEQFF
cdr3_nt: TGCGCCAGCAGCTTGGTCCCGACAGCGACGTACAATGAGCAGTTCTTC

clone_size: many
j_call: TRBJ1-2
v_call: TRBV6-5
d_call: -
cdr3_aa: CASSYSGRQNYGYTF
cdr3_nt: TGTGCCAGCAGTTACTCCGGCAGACAAAACTATGGCTACACCTTC

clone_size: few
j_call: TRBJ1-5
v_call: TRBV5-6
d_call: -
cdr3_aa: CASSAWRVPNQPQHF
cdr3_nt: TGTGCCAGCAGCGCGTGGAGGGTCCCGAATCAGCCCCAGCATTTT

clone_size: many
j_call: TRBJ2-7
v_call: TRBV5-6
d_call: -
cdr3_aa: CASSLGQGMDEQYF
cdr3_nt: TGTGCCAGCAGCTTGGGGCAGGGTATGGATGAGCAGTACTTC

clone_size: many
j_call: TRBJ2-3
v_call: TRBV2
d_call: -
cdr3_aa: CASSEADPSLVTQYF
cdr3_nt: TGTGCCAGCAGTGAAGCGGACCCCTCCTTAGTTACGCAGTATTTT

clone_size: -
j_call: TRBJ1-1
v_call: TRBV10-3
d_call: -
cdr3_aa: CAINPDGGGTEAFF
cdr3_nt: TGTGCCATCAATCCCGACGGAGGTGGCACTGAAGCTTTCTTT

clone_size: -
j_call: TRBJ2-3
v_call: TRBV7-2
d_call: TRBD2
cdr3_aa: CASSPPAGGSTDTQYF
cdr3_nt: TGTGCCAGCAGCCCACCCGCGGGGGGAAGCACAGATACGCAGTATTTT

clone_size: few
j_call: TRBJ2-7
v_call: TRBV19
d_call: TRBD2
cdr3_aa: CASSIQSTSGRFYEQYF
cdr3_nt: TGTGCCAGTAGTATCCAATCGACTAGCGGGAGATTCTACGAGCAGTACTTC

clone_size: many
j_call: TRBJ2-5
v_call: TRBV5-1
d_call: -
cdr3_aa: CASTPLRQETQYF
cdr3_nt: TGCGCCAGCACGCCGCTACGGCAAGAGACCCAGTACTTC

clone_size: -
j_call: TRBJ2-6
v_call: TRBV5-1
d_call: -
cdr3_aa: CASSLGAHGANVLTF
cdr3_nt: TGCGCCAGCAGCTTGGGGGCTCACGGGGCCAACGTCCTGACTTTC

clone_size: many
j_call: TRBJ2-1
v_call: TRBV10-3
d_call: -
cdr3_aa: CAIRNGGDEQFF
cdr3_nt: TGTGCCATCAGGAACGGCGGGGATGAGCAGTTCTTC

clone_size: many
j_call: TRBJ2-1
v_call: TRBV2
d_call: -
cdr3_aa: CASAGRDSANQPRYREQFF
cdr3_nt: TGTGCCAGCGCCGGTCGGGACTCCGCTAACCAACCAAGATATCGTGAGCAGTTCTTC

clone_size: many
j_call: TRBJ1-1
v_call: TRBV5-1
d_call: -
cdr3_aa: CASSLADNEAFF
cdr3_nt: TGCGCCAGCAGCTTAGCTGACAACGAGGCTTTCTTT

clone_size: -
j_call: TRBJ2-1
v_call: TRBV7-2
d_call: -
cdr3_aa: CASSLEWVGIYNEQFF
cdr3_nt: TGTGCCAGCAGCTTAGAGTGGGTTGGGATCTACAATGAACAGTTCTTC

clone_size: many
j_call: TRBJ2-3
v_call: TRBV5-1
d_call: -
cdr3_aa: CASSLADFWGTQYF
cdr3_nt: TGCGCCAGCAGCCTGGCCGACTTCTGGGGTACGCAGTATTTT

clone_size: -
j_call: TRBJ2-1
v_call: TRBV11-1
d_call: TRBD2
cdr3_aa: CASSPWTSGANEQFF
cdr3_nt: TGTGCCAGCAGTCCGTGGACTAGCGGGGCAAATGAGCAGTTCTTC

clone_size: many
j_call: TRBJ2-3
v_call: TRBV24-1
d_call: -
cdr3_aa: CATSGRPTDTQYF
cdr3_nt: TGTGCCACCAGTGGACGCCCCACAGATACGCAGTATTTT

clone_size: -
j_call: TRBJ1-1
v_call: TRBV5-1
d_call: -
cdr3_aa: CAISGTTVNTEAFF
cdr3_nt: TGCGCCATCAGCGGGACAACAGTGAACACTGAAGCTTTCTTT

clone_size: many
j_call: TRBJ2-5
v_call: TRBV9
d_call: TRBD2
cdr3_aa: CARNRGLAGTYQETQYF
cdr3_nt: TGTGCACGGAATAGGGGACTAGCGGGGACGTACCAAGAGACCCAGTACTTC

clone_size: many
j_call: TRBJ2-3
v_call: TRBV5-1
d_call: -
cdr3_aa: CASSLGRSTDTQYF
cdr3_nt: TGCGCCAGCAGCTTGGGGAGGAGCACAGATACGCAGTATTTT

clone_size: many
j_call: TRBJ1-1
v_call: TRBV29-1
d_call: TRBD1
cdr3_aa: CSARTGGNVDTEAFF
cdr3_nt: TGCAGCGCCCGGACAGGGGGCAATGTTGACACTGAAGCTTTCTTT

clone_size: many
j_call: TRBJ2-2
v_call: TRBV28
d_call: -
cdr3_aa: CASRRTAANTGELFF
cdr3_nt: TGTGCCAGCAGGAGGACGGCTGCGAACACCGGGGAGCTGTTTTTT

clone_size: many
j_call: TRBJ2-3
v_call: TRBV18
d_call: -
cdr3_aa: CASSPGSLDTQYF
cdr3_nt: TGTGCCAGCTCACCCGGGTCACTGGATACGCAGTATTTT

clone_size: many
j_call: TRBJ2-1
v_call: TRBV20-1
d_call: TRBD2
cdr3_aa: CSATSGRITNLGWYEQFF
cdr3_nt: TGCAGTGCAACTAGCGGGAGAATAACCAACTTGGGGTGGTATGAGCAGTTCTTC

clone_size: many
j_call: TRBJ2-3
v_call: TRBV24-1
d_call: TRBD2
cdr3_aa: CATSENPGTSGPTDTQYF
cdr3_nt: TGTGCCACCAGTGAGAACCCTGGGACTAGCGGGCCTACAGATACGCAGTATTTT

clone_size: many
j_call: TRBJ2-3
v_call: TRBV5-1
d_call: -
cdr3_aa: CASNPSSGTDTQYF
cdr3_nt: TGCGCCAGCAACCCCTCGAGTGGCACAGATACGCAGTATTTT

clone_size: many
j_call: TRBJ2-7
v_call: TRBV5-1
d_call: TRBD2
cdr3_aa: CASSPSSGTIYEQYF
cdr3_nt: TGCGCCAGCAGCCCCTCTAGCGGGACTATCTACGAGCAGTACTTC

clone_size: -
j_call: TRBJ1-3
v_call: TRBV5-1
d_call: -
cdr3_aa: CASSLDPSDISGNTIYF
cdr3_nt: TGCGCCAGCAGCTTGGACCCTTCAGATATCTCTGGAAACACCATATATTTT